Detailed here is one T cell receptor (beta chain). The entry originates in a study of blood T cell repertoires in COVID-19. Study summary: Nucleic acid was either cDNA or gDNA, and it came from T cells, B-cell-depleted T cells, or PBMCs.

The method was immunoSEQ multiplex PCR; TCRdb's version includes in-frame clones alone and lacks a portion of them. The repertoire holds tens of thousands of clones, with approximately 80% as singletons. The CDR3 has 15 residues. Trimming pared 0 bases from V and 1 base from J, leaving 11 bases between. Germline loops: CDR1 SGHNT, CDR2 YYREEE (reference sequence). Input material: peripheral blood. The chain couples TRBV5-4 to TRBJ2-7; possibly TRBD2 for D (6 bases). The TCR sequence derives from a human donor in a cohort sampled during active COVID-19. This chain's CDR3 is CASSLAAGPSYEQYF. CDR3 DNA: TGTGCCAGCAGCTTGGCCGCGGGACCGTCCTACGAGCAGTACTTC.